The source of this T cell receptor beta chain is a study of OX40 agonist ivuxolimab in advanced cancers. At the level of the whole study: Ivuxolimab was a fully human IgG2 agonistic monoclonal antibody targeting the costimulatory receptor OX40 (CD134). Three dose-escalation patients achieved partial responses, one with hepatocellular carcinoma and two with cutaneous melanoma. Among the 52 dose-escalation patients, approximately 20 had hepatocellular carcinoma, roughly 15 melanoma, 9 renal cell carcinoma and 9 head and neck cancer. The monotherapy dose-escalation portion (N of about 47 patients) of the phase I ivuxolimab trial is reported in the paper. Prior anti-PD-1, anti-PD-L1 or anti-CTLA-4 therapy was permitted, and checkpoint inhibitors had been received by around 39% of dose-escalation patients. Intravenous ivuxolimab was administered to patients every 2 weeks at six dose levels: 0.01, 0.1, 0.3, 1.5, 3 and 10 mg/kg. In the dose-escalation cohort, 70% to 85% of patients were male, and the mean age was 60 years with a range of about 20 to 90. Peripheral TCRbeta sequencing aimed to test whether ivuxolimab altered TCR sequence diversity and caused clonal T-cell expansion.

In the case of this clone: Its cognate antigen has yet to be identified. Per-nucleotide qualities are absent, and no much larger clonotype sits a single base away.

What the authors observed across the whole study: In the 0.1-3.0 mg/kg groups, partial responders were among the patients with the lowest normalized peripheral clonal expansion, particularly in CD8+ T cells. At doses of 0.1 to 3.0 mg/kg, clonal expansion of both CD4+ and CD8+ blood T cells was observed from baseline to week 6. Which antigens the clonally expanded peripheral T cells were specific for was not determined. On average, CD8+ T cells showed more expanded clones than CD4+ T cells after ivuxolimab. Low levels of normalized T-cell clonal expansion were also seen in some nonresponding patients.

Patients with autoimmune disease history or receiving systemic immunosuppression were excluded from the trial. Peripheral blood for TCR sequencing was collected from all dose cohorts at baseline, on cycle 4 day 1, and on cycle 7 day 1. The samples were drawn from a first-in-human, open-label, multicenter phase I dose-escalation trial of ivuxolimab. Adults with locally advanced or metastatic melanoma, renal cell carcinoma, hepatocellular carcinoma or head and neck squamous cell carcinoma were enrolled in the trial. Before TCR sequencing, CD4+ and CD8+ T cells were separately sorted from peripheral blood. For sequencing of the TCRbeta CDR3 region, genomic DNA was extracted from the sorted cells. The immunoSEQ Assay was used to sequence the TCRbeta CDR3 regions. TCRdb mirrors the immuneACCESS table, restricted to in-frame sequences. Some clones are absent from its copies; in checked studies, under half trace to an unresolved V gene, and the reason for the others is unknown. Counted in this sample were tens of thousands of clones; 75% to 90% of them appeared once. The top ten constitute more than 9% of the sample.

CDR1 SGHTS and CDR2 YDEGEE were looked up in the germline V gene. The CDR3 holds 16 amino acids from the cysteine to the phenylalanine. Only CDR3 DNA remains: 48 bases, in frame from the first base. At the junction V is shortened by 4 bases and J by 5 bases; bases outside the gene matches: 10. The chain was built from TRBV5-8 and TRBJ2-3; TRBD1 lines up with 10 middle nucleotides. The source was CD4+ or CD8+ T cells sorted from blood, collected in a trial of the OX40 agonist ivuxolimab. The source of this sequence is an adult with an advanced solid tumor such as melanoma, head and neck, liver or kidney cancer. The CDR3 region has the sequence CASSQGTGAFRDTQYF. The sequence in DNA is TGTGCCAGCAGCCAAGGGACAGGGGCGTTTAGAGATACGCAGTATTTT.